This paragraph covers one T cell receptor beta chain sequence. Its matching antigen is unknown. These data are taken from a study of cytomegalovirus exposure and HLA in healthy donors. Findings and caveats of the study: Reports showed the classifier diagnosing cytomegalovirus status with high specificity and sensitivity. Later, an analysis found that TCR clusters from the first cohort tended to co-occur in the 120 validation repertoires. Overall, roughly 150 TCR beta chains were annotated as cytomegalovirus-associated. In vitro assays verified that three CMV-associated chains recognized CMV antigens specifically.

Data came from immunoSEQ multiplex PCR; TCRdb stores just in-frame clones and leaves some out. Altogether roughly 150,000 clones are present, roughly 91% being singletons, with the ten largest covering 4% to 4.5%. Germline V CDR1 and CDR2: GTSNPN, SVGIG (reference sequence). Trimming removed 7 bases from V and 0 bases from J; junction bases left unmatched: 6. The CDR3 length is 15 residues. V and J are TRBV30 and TRBJ2-3; 11 nucleotides agree with TRBD2. The sequence was obtained from a man between 18 and 35 years old in good health and CMV-seropositive. Sequencing was performed on PBMCs. This CDR3 reads CAYTLAGGSTDTQYF. The CDR3 DNA reads as TGTGCCTACACCCTAGCGGGAGGAAGCACAGATACGCAGTATTTT.